This T cell receptor (beta chain) originates from a study of lymphopenia after photon versus proton radiotherapy (dated by TCRdb to between 2018 and 2021). Regarding the research as a whole: Photon and proton radiation therapy were compared by the study for their immunological effects in patients with gastrointestinal tumors who developed high-grade lymphopenia. The goal of the study was to characterize the differences between the two radiation modalities in how they affect the immune system. A cohort of under 25 patients with gastrointestinal tumors who received either photon or proton therapy and subsequently developed lymphopenia was included.

Broader findings and caveats from the paper: Across the cohort, a larger post-nadir drop in TCR diversity was inversely correlated with overall survival time among patients who died. Once the lymphocyte count had reached its nadir, the repertoires of photon-treated patients showed oligoclonal expansion, particularly of CD8+ Temra cells, and this expansion drove the decline in diversity. During treatment, patients who received proton therapy stayed relatively stable, whereas patients who received photon therapy lost naive T cells and TCR diversity and gained effector/memory populations. The survival association was examined only in patients who died, and the authors described better survival with proton therapy as a possibility, not as a demonstrated result.

The library relied on the immunoSEQ multiplex PCR assay. Alongside multiparametric flow cytometry, deep sequencing of rearranged TCR beta loci was used to profile the T cell repertoires. TCRdb mirrors the immuneACCESS table, restricted to in-frame sequences. Some clones are absent from its copies; in checked studies, under half trace to an unresolved V gene, and the reason for the others is unknown. Across this sample there are over 55,000 clones, with about 89% seen only once. The ten largest clonotypes hold approximately 11% of the sample. According to the germline V gene (reference sequence), CDR1 reads MNHEY and CDR2 reads SMNVEV. The junction shows trimming of 3 bases on V and 0 bases on J, and the gene matches do not reach 11 bases of it. The CDR3 holds 19 amino acids from the cysteine to the phenylalanine. Only the CDR3 DNA is retained, 57 bases long and in frame from the first base. Details on this clone: Its antigen remains unidentified. No base quality information exists; no much larger clone differs at one position.

This specimen was peripheral blood, taken from a patient treated with proton-based radiotherapy. This receptor chain uses TRBV27 and TRBJ1-4; 9 bases in the junction line up with TRBD1. The receptor was isolated from a man at least 80 years old with esophageal cancer. The CDR3 amino acid sequence is: CASSFFPPGQGTTNEKLFF. The nucleotide sequence reads as follows: TGTGCCAGCAGTTTTTTTCCGCCGGGACAGGGTACAACTAATGAAAAACTGTTTTTT.